A selection of T cell receptor beta chains follows, all from one sample in a study of identical twins. TCRdb called the 5' RACE reads again in MiXCR, with one record for every CDR3 protein. Among about 490,000 distinct CDR3 sequences listed, over 12% were seen once. These same data were also listed under a study on yellow fever vaccine responses in identical twins.

The source material was CD4+ T cells sorted from blood. These receptors originate from a woman under 30 in good health. Each CDR3 is given with its conserved first and last residue. The D gene is left open where the match is weak. Some rows mark clone size as missing; the rest say once, few, many or name a class of expanded clone.

CDR3aa | CDR3nt | j_gene | d_gene | len | v_gene | abundance
CASRQIRGDPLNTGELFF | TGTGCCAGCAGACAAATTCGAGGGGACCCCCTGAACACCGGGGAGCTGTTTTTT | TRBJ2-2 | NA | 18 | TRBV11-2 | NA
CASSARTSGGARETQYF | TGTGCCAGCAGCGCACGGACTAGCGGGGGGGCTCGAGAGACCCAGTACTTC | TRBJ2-5 | TRBD2 | 17 | TRBV3-1 | NA
CSASGRPEAFF | TGCAGTGCTAGCGGTCGTCCTGAAGCTTTCTTT | TRBJ1-1 | NA | 11 | TRBV20-1 | NA
CASSFKGGSKNIQYF | TGTGCCAGCAGCTTTAAGGGCGGGTCCAAAAACATTCAGTACTTC | TRBJ2-4 | NA | 15 | TRBV13 | NA
CAIRATGGDNQPQHF | TGTGCCATCAGAGCGACAGGGGGAGACAATCAGCCCCAGCATTTT | TRBJ1-5 | TRBD1 | 15 | TRBV10-3 | few
CASSLFGGSSYNEQFF | TGCGCCAGCAGCTTGTTCGGCGGGAGCTCCTACAATGAGCAGTTCTTC | TRBJ2-1 | TRBD2 | 16 | TRBV5-1 | few
CSATFRALLAGGPVEQFF | TGCAGTGCAACCTTCCGGGCCTTACTAGCGGGAGGGCCGGTTGAGCAGTTCTTC | TRBJ2-1 | TRBD2 | 18 | TRBV20-1 | NA
CASSTVGTAHGTEAFF | TGTGCCAGCAGCACCGTCGGGACCGCCCACGGCACTGAAGCTTTCTTT | TRBJ1-1 | NA | 16 | TRBV7-9 | many
CASSQDANSPLHF | TGTGCCAGCAGCCAAGATGCTAATTCACCCCTCCACTTT | TRBJ1-6 | NA | 13 | TRBV3-1 | few
CASQTTGGNRTQYF | TGTGCCAGTCAGACGACAGGGGGAAATCGTACGCAGTATTTT | TRBJ2-3 | TRBD1 | 14 | TRBV19 | NA
CASSLIRGDYGYTF | TGTGCCAGCAGTTTGATCAGGGGGGACTATGGCTACACCTTC | TRBJ1-2 | TRBD1 | 14 | TRBV12-3/TRBV12-4 | many
CASSQDVANSPLHF | TGCGCCAGCAGCCAAGATGTCGCGAATTCACCCCTCCACTTT | TRBJ1-6 | NA | 14 | TRBV4-1 | few
CASSYSLPGDGNEQFF | TGTGCCAGCAGTTACTCGTTACCGGGAGATGGAAATGAGCAGTTCTTC | TRBJ2-1 | NA | 16 | TRBV6-5 | NA
CASRLTGTAKGETQYF | TGTGCCAGCAGATTAACCGGGACAGCGAAAGGAGAGACCCAGTACTTC | TRBJ2-5 | TRBD1 | 16 | TRBV7-7 | few
CASRLISDAGELFF | TGCGCCAGCAGGTTGATTAGTGATGCCGGGGAGCTGTTTTTT | TRBJ2-2 | NA | 14 | TRBV4-1 | NA
CSAREGGLAATGELFF | TGCAGTGCTAGAGAGGGGGGACTAGCGGCCACCGGGGAGCTGTTTTTT | TRBJ2-2 | TRBD2 | 16 | TRBV20-1 | NA
CASSGRQGSTGELFF | TGCGCCAGCAGCGGGAGACAGGGTAGCACCGGGGAGCTGTTTTTT | TRBJ2-2 | TRBD1 | 15 | TRBV5-1 | few
CASSPNWGNYGYTF | TGTGCCAGCAGCCCCAACTGGGGGAACTATGGCTACACCTTC | TRBJ1-2 | NA | 14 | TRBV16 | many